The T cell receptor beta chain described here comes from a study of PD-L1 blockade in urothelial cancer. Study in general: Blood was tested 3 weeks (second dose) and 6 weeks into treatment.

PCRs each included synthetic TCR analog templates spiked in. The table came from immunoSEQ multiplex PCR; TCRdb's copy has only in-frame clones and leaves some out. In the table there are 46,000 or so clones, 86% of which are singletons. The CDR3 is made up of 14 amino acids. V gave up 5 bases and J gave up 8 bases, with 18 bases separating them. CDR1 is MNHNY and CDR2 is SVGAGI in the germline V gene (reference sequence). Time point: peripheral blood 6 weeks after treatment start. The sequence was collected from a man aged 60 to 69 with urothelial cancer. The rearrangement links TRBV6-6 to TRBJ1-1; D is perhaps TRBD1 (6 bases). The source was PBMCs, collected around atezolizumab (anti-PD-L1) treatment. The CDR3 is CASSDTRDTAEAFF. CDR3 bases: TGTGCCAGCAGTGACACCCGGGACACGGCGGAAGCTTTCTTT.